The 3 T cell receptor beta chains listed next were all sequenced from one sample in a study of blood T cells in healthy people across ages. Primers used in a second PCR of roughly 6 to 11 cycles were a sample-barcoded 5' primer and a J-beta primer mix. TCRdb analysed the 5' RACE reads with MiXCR anew, one entry per CDR3 protein. The sample records over 950,000 distinct CDR3 sequences, more than 30% being singletons. The source material was blood. These receptors all come from a man between 18 and 29 years old in good health.

This clonotype was counted between two and nine times. This chain joins TRBV5-6 and TRBJ1-2, with D possibly being TRBD1 (6 bases). This CDR3 region has 15 residues. With 7 bases removed from V and 6 bases from J, the gap between germline ends came to 22 bases. The germline CDR1 and CDR2 sequences are SGHDT and YYEEEE. Here the CDR3 reads CASGPHRQGNDGYTF. CDR3 DNA: TGTGCCAGCGGTCCTCACCGGCAGGGGAATGATGGCTACACCTTC.

This clonotype has only one observation. The chain is built from TRBV7-2 and TRBJ1-4; D may be TRBD1 (6 bases). In germline, CDR1 is SGHTA, CDR2 FQGNSA. This CDR3 is built from 17 residues. Trimming took 0 bases from V and 0 from J, leaving 11 bases between them. The CDR3 DNA sequence: TGTGCCAGCAGCTTAGCCCACAGGGCCTCAACTAATGAAAAACTGTTTTTT. As protein: CASSLAHRASTNEKLFF.

The genes are TRBV4-1 and TRBJ1-2, with TRBD1 matching over 12 bases. The V gene's germline CDR1 is MGHRA and CDR2 YSYEKL. CDR3 length: 18 amino acids. V lost 0 bases, J lost 2 bases, and 7 bases stayed unmatched. The CDR3 loop is CASSQEGTGGRSNYGYTF. The CDR3 nucleotides are TGCGCCAGCAGCCAAGAAGGGACAGGGGGCCGTTCAAACTATGGCTACACCTTC.